This entry features one T cell receptor (beta chain) sequence. Its target is not known. CD45RO+ cells plus CCR7-negative CD45RA+ TemRA cells formed CD8 memory. Using immunoSEQ multiplex PCR, the repertoire was profiled, and TCRdb retains in-frame clones only, with some absent. The repertoire includes 70,000 to 95,000 clones, under 65% of them detected once, and around 52% sits in the top ten. V gave up 0 bases and J gave up 6 bases, with 14 bases separating them. The germline CDR1 and CDR2 sequences are LGHNA and YNFKEQ. There are 15 residues in the CDR3. The data were taken from a study of shared clonotypes between healthy human individuals. Study-wide results and limits: Some clonotypes were shared by all four sorted-subset donors, while others were not shared. The non-shared ones had lower generation probabilities than the shared ones.

This chain joins TRBV4-2 and TRBJ1-1; D ambiguous. The clonotype originates from a man aged 25 to 40 in good health. Specimen: memory CD8+ T cells sorted from blood. Subset described: CD45RO+ cells pooled with CCR7-negative TemRA cells. CDR3 residues: CASSQENSVVSEAFF. In DNA form, the CDR3 reads TGTGCCAGCAGCCAAGAGAACAGCGTGGTCTCTGAAGCTTTCTTT.